This T cell receptor (beta chain) was obtained from a study of graft-versus-host responses after intestinal transplantation. The overall study: Recipients had multivisceral, liver-intestinal, or isolated intestinal transplants. Induction using anti-thymocyte globulin, followed by tacrolimus and steroids for approximately three years, was given to all recipients.

As to this clone: No antigen is known for it.

The length of the CDR3 is 18 residues. CDR1 is LNHDA and CDR2 is SQIVND in the germline V gene (reference sequence). Trimming took 7 bases from V and 6 from J; bases not matched to a gene: 16. Here immunoSEQ multiplex PCR was the method, and the copy in TCRdb shows in-frame clones only, minus some. The sample carries tens of thousands of clones, approximately 92% recorded once. The source material was unstimulated CD8+ T cells sorted from spleen or lymph node cells, sampled before intestinal transplant. The sequence derives from a human donor who received an intestinal transplant. The rearrangement links TRBV19 to TRBJ1-6; 9 bases align to TRBD1. CDR3 sequence (DNA): TGTGCCAGTATAGAAACAGGGGGCGCCTCAATATCTAATTCACCCCTCCACTTT. Translation gives CASIETGGASISNSPLHF. The full variable domain, completed using reference TRBV19 and TRBJ1-6, is DGGITQSPKYLFRKEGQNVTLSCEQNLNHDAMYWYRQDPGQGLRLIYYSQIVNDFQKGDIAEGYSVSREKKESFPLTVTSAQKNPTAFYLCASIETGGASISNSPLHFGNGTRLTVT.